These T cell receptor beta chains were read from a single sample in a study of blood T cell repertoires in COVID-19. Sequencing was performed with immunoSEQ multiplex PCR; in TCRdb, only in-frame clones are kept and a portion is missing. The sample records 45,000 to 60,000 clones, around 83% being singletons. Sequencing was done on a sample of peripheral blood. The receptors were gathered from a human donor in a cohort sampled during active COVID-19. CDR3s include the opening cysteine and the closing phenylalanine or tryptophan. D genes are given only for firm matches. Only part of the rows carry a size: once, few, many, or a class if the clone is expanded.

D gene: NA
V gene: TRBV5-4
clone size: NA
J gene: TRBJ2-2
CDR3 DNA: NA
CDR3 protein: CASSLFGEGAGELFF

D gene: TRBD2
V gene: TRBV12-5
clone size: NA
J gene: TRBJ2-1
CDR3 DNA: TGTGCTAGTGGTGGGGTTGGAAGCGGGGGTTACAATGAGCAGTTCTTC
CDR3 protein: CASGGVGSGGYNEQFF

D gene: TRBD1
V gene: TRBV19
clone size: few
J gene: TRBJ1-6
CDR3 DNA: TGTGCCAGTAGTATCACCCCCACAGGGGGCAGGCCCCTCCACTTT
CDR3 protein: CASSITPTGGRPLHF

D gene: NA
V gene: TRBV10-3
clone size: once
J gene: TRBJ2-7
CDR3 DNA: TGTGCCATCAGTGAGGAGGGAGGCCCCAGGGAGCAGTACTTC
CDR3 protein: CAISEEGGPREQYF

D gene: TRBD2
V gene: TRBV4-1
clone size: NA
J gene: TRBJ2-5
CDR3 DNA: TGCGCCAGCAGCCAGGGACTAGCGGGAGGGCCCCTTATGAACTTC
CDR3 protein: CASSQGLAGGPLMNF

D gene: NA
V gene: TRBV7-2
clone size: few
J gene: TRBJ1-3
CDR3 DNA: TGTGCCAGCAGCTTAGGAACGGACTCACGTGGAAACACCATATATTTT
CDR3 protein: CASSLGTDSRGNTIYF

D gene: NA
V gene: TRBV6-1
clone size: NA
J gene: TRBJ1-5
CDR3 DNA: TGTGCCAGCAGTGACAGGGGTGGCTATCGCAATCAGCCCCAGCATTTT
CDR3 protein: CASSDRGGYRNQPQHF

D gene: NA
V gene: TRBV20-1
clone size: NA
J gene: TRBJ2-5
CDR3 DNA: TGCAGTGCTAGCCAGCAAGAGACCCAGTACTTC
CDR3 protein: CSASQQETQYF

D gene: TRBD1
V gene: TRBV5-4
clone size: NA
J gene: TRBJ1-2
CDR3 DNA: TGTGCCAGCACGGGACAGCTAACTAACTATGGCTACACCTTC
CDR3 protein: CASTGQLTNYGYTF

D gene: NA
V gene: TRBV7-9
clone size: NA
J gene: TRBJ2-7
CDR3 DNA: TGTGCCAGCAGCACATACTCCTACGAGCAGTACTTC
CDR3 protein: CASSTYSYEQYF

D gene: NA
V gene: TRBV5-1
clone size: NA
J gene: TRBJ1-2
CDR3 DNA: TGCGCCAGCAACTCAAGGGGAGGTGGCTACACCTTC
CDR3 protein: CASNSRGGGYTF

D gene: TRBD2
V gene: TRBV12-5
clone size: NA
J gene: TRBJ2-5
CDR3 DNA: TGTGCTAGTGCCCCGGGTAGGGCTAGCGGGATGGGCGAGACCCAGTACTTC
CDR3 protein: CASAPGRASGMGETQYF

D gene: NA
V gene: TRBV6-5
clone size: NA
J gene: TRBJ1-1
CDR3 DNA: TGTGCCAGCAGTTACTCGAACGTCAGGGGTGTCACTGAAGCTTTCTTT
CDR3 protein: CASSYSNVRGVTEAFF

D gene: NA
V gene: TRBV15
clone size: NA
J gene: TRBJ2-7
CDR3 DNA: TGTGCCACCAGCAGAGATACGGGGAACGAGCAGTACTTC
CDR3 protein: CATSRDTGNEQYF

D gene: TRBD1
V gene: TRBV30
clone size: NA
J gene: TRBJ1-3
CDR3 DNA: TGTGCCGCCCAGGGGGCTGGAAACACCATATATTTT
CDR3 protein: CAAQGAGNTIYF

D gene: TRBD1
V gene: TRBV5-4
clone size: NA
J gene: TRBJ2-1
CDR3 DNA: TGTGCCAGCAGCTTGTCCCAGGGGGCATACAATGAGCAGTTCTTC
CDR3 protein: CASSLSQGAYNEQFF

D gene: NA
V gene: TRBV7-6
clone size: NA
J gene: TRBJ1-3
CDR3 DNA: TGTGCCAGCAGCTTGGGACAAGCTGTGGTCGGAAACACCATATATTTT
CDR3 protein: CASSLGQAVVGNTIYF

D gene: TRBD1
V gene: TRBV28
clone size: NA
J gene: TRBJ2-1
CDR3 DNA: TGTGCCAGCAGTTTAACAGGGGCAGGTGAGCAGTTCTTC
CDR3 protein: CASSLTGAGEQFF

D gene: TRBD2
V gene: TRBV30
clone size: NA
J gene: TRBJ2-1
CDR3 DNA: TGTGCCTGGAGTAGAGCGGGAGGGATTGAGCAGTTCTTC
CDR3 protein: CAWSRAGGIEQFF

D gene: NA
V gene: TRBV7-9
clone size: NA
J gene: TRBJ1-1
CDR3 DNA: TGTGCCAGCAGCCCCCGGGGTACTGAAGCTTTCTTT
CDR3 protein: CASSPRGTEAFF

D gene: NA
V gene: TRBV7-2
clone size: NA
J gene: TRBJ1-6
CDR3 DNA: TGTGCCAGCAGCTTCGACAACCCCTCACCCCTCCACTTT
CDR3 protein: CASSFDNPSPLHF

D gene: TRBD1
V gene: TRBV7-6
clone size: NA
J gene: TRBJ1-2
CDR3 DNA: TGTGCCAGCAGCCCAACAGGGGTAGGCTACACCTTC
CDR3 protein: CASSPTGVGYTF

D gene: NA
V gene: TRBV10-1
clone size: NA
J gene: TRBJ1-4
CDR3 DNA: TGCGCCAGCAGCTGGACAGCCCCTAGGGAAAAACTGTTTTTT
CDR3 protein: CASSWTAPREKLFF

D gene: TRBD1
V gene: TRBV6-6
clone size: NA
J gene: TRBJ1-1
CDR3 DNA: TGTGCCACCAACGGACAGGTGGTAACTGAAGCTTTCTTT
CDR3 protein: CATNGQVVTEAFF

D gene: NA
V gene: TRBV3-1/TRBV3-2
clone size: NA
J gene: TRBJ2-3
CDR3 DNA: TGTGCCAGCAGCCAAGCCTCAGGGAGGACAGATACGCAGTATTTT
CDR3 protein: CASSQASGRTDTQYF

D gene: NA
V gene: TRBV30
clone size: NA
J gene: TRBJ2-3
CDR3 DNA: TGTGCCTGGAGTGTGGGGGGTTTCGGCACAGATACGCAGTATTTT
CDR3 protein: CAWSVGGFGTDTQYF